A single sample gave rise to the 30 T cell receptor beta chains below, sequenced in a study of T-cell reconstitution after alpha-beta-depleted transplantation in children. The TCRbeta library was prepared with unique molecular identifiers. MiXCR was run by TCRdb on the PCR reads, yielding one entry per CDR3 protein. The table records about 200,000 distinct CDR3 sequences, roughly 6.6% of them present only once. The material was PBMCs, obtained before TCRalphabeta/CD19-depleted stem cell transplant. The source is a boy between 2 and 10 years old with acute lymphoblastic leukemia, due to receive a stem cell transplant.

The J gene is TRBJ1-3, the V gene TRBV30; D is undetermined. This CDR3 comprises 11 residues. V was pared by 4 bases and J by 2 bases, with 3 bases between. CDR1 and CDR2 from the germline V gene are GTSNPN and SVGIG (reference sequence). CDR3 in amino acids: CAWNTGNTIYF. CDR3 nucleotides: TGTGCCTGGAACACTGGAAACACCATATATTTT.

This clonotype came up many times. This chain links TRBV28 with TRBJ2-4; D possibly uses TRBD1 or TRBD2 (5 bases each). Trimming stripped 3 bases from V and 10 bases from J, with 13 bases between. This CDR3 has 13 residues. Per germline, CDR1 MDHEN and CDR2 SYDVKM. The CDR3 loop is CASSLGRNLIQYF. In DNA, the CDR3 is TGTGCCAGCAGTTTGGGACGGAACCTTATTCAGTACTTC.

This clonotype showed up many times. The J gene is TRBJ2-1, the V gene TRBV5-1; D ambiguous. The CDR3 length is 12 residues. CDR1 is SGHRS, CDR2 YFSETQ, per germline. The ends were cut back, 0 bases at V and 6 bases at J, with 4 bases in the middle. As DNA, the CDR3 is TGCGCCAGCAGCTTGGATGCCAATGAGCAGTTCTTC. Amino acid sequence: CASSLDANEQFF.

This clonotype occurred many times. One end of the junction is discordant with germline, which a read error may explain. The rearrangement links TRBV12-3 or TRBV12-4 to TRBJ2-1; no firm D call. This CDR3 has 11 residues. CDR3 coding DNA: TGTGCCAGCAGCGAGTTGGATGAGAAGTTCTTC. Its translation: CASSELDEKFF.

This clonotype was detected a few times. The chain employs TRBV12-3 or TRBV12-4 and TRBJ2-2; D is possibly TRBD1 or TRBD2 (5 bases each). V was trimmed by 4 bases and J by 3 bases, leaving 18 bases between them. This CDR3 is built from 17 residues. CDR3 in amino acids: CASSWGLGEGYTGELFF. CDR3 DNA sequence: TGTGCCAGCAGTTGGGGTTTGGGAGAGGGGTACACCGGGGAGCTGTTTTTT.

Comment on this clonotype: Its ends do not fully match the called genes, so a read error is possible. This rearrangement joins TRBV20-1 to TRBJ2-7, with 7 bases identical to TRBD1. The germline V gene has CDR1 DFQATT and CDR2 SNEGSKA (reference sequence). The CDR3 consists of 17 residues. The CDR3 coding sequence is TGCTGTGCTAGAGATGGCCGGACAGGAAACCTCCCCTACGAGCAGTACTTC. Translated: CCARDGRTGNLPYEQYF.

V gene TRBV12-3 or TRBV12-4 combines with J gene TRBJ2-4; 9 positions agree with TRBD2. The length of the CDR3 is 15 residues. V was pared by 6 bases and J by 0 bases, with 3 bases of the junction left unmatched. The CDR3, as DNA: TGTGCCAGCAGGCCACTAGCGGGAGCCAAAAACATTCAGTACTTC. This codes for CASRPLAGAKNIQYF.

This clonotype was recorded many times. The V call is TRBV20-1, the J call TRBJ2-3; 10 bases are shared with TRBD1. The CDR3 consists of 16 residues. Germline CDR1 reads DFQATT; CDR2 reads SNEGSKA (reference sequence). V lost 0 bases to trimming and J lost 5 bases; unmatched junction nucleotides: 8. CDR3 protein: CSARDAGTGAGDTQYF. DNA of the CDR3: TGCAGTGCTAGAGATGCAGGGACAGGGGCTGGAGATACGCAGTATTTT.

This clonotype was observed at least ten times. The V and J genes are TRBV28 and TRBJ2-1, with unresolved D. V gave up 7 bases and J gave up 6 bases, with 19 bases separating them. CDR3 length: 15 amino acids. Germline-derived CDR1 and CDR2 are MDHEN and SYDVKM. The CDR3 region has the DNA TGTGCCAGCACTGAGCAATCTGGGCCTCTCAATGAGCAGTTCTTC. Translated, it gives CASTEQSGPLNEQFF.

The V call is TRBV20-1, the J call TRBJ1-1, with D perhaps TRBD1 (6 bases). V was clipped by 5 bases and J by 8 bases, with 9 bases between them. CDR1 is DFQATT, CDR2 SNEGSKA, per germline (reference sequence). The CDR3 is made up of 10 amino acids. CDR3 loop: CSAPDREAFF. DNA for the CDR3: TGCAGTGCTCCCGACAGGGAAGCTTTCTTT.

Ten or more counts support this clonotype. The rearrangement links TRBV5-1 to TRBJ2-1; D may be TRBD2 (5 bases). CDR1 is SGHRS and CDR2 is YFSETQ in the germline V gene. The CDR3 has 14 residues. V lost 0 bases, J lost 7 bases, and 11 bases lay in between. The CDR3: CASSLDGESNEQFF. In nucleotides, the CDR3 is TGCGCCAGCAGCTTGGACGGGGAGTCGAATGAGCAGTTCTTC.

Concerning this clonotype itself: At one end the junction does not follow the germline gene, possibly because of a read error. The CDR3 coding sequence is TGCAGTGCTAACGCCGGGACTAGGAATGAGCGGTTCTTC. Protein: CSANAGTRNERFF. V is TRBV20-1 and J is TRBJ2-1; 8 bases are shared with TRBD2. Germline V gives CDR1 DFQATT, CDR2 SNEGSKA (reference sequence). The CDR3 extends over 13 amino acids.

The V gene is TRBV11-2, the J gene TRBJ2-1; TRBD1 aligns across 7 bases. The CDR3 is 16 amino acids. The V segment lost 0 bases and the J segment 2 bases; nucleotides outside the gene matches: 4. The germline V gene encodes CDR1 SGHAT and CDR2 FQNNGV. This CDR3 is CASSLDPGGPYNEQFF. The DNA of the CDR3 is TGTGCCAGCAGCTTAGATCCAGGGGGACCCTACAATGAGCAGTTCTTC.

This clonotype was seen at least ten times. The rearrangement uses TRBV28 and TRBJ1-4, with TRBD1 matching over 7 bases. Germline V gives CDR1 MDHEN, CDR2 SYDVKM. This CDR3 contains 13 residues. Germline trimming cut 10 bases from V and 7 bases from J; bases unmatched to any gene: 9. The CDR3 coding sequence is TGTGCCATCCAGGGGGAGAGTGGTGAAAAACTGTTTTTT. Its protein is CAIQGESGEKLFF.

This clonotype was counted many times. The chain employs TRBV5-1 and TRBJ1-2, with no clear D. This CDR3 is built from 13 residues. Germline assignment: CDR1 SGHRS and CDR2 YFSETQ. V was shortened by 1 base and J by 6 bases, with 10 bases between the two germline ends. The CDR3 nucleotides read TGCGCCAGCAGCTTGTACGGGCAGGATGGCTACACCTTC. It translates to CASSLYGQDGYTF.

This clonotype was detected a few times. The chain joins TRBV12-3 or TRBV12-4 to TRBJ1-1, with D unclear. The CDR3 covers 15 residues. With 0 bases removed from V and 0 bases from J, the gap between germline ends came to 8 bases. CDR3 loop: CASSLASLMNTEAFF. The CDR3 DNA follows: TGTGCCAGCAGTTTAGCCAGCCTAATGAACACTGAAGCTTTCTTT.

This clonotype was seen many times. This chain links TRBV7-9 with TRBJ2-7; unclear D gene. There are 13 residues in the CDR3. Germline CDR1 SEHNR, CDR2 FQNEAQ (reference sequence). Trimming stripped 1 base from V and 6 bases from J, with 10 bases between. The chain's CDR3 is CASSLGGSPEQYF. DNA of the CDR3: TGTGCCAGCAGCTTAGGTGGATCTCCCGAGCAGTACTTC.

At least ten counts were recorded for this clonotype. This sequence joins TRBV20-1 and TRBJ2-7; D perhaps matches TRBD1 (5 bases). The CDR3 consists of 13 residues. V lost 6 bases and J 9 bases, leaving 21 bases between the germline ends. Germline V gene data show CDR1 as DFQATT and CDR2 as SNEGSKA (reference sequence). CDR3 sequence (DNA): TGCAGTGCCGTGTCCCGGGCAGGGTTCTGGCAGTACTTC. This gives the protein CSAVSRAGFWQYF.

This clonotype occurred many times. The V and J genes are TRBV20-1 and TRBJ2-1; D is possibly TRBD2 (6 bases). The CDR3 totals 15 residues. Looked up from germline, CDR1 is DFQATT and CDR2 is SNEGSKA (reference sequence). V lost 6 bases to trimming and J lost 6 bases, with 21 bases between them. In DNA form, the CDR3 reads TGCAGTGCATGGACGCTCCCCGGGGACTCCAATGAGCAGTTCTTC. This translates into CSAWTLPGDSNEQFF.

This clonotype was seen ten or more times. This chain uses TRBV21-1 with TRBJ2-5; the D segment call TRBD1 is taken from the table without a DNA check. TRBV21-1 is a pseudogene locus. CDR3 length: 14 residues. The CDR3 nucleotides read TGTGCCAGCAGCAAAAAGACAGGGGGAGAGACCCAGTACTTC. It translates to CASSKKTGGETQYF.

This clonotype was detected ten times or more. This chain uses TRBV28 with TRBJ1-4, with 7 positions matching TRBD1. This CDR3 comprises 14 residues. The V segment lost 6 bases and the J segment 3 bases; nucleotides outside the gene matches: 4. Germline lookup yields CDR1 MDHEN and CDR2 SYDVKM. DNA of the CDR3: TGTGCCAGCAGCGGGGGACAGCCTAATGAAAAACTGTTTTTT. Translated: CASSGGQPNEKLFF.

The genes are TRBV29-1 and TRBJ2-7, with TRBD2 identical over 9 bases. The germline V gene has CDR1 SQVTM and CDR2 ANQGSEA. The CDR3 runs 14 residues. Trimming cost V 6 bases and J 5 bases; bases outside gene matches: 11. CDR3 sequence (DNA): TGCAGCGTCCAACGTGGGACTAGCACCGACGAGCAGTACTTC. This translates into CSVQRGTSTDEQYF.

CDR3 residues: CASSKRDRGSAYGYTF. DNA for the CDR3: TGTGCCAGCAGTAAAAGGGACAGGGGGTCTGCCTATGGCTACACCTTC. This chain connects TRBV12-3 or TRBV12-4 to TRBJ1-2; 11 bases fit TRBD1. The CDR3 spans 16 residues. V trimming: 5 bases; J trimming: 4 bases; junction bases outside the gene matches: 9.

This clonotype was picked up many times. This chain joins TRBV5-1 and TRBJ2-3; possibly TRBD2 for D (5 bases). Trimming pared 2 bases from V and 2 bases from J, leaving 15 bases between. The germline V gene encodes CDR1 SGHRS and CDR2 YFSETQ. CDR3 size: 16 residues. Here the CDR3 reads CASSLLPPGDTDTQYF. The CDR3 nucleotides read TGCGCCAGCAGCTTACTTCCCCCCGGGGACACAGATACGCAGTATTTT.

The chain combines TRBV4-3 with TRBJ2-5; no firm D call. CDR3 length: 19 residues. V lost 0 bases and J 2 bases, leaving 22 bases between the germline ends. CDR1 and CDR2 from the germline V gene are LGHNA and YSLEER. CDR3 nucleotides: TGCGCCAGCAGCCAAGATCCCGCCCGAGGTTTCGGCGCGCAAGAGACCCAGTACTTC. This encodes CASSQDPARGFGAQETQYF.

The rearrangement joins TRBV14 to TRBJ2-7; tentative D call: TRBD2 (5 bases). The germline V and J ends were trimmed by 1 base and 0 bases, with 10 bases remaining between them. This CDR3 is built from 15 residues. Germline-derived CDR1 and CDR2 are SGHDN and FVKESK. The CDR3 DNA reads TGTGCCAGCAGCCAAGGACTACTTACCTCCTACGAGCAGTACTTC. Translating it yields CASSQGLLTSYEQYF.

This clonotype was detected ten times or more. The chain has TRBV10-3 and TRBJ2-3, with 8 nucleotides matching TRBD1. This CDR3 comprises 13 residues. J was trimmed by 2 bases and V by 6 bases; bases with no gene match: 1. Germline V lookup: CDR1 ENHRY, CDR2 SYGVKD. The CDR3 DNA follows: TGTGCCATCAGGGGACAGGTCACAGATACGCAGTATTTT. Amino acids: CAIRGQVTDTQYF.

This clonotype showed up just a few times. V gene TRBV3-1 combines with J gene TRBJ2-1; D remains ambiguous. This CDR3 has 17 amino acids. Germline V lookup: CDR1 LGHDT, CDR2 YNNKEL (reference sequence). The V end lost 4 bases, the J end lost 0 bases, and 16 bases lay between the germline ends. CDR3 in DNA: TGTGCCAGCAGCCGCCTGGGTGGGGTCGGCTCCTACAATGAGCAGTTCTTC. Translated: CASSRLGGVGSYNEQFF.

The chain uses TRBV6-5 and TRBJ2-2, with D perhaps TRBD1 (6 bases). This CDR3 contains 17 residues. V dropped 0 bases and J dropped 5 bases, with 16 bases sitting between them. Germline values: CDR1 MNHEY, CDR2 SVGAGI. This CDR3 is CASSYSIPPGATGELFF. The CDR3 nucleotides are TGTGCCAGCAGTTACTCGATTCCTCCAGGGGCGACCGGGGAGCTGTTTTTT.

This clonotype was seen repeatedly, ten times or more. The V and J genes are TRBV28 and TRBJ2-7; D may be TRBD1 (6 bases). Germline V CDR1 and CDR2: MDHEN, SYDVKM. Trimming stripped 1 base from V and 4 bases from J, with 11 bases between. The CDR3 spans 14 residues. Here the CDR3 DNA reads TGTGCCAGCAGTTTATCTGGGGGCGGGTACGAGCAGTACTTC. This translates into CASSLSGGGYEQYF. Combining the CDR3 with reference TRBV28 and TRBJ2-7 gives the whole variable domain DVKVTQSSRYLVKRTGEKVFLECVQDMDHENMFWYRQDPGLGLRLIYFSYDVKMKEKGDIPEGYSVSREKKERFSLILESASTNQTSMYLCASSLSGGGYEQYFGPGTRLTVT.